The entry below describes one T cell receptor (beta chain). The antigen remains undetermined. The sample comes from a study of shared clonotypes between healthy human individuals. About the study: The study enrolled a couple of women and a few men aged 18 to 49.

Germline V CDR1 and CDR2: SGHTA, FQGTGA. The ends were cut back, 1 base at V and 5 bases at J, with 14 bases in the middle. The CDR3 contains 15 residues. Study conclusions and caveats: Among donors, sharing of clonotypes was expected to be affected by sequencing depth.

At a deep level, the assay was run. Generated by immunoSEQ multiplex PCR, the TCRdb table keeps only in-frame clones and is missing some. Of approximately 530,000 clones in the sample, around 96% are singletons; the top ten hold about 0.067%. The V gene is TRBV7-3, the J gene TRBJ2-5; possible D gene TRBD2, 5 bases. The clonotype originates from a woman in her 30s in good health. Sequencing was carried out using naive CD4+ T cells sorted from blood. Subset given: CD45RA+ positively selected. The CDR3 loop is CASSLMGLAQETQYF. CDR3 DNA: TGTGCCAGCAGCTTAATGGGTCTAGCCCAGGAGACCCAGTACTTC.